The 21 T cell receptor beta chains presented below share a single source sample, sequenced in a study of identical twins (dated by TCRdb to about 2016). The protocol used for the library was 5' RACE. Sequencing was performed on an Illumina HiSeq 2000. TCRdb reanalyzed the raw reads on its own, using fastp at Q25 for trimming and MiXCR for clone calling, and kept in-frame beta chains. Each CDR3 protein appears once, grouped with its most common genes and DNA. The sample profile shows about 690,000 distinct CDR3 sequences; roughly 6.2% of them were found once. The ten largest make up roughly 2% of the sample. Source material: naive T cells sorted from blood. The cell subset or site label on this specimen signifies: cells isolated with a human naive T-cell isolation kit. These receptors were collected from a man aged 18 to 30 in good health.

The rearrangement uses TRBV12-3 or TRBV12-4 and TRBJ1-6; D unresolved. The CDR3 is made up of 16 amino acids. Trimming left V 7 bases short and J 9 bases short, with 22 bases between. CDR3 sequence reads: CASTPLSSGDGSPLHF. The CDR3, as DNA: TGTGCCAGCACCCCTCTCTCTTCCGGTGACGGTTCACCCCTCCACTTT.

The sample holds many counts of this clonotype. The CDR3 DNA follows: TGCAGCGTCCCGGCGGGGGAAAAACTGTTTTTT. This encodes CSVPAGEKLFF. The chain joins TRBV29-1 to TRBJ1-4, with no clear D. The germline V gene encodes CDR1 SQVTM and CDR2 ANQGSEA. V was cut by 6 bases and J by 8 bases, with 10 bases left in between. The CDR3 totals 11 residues.

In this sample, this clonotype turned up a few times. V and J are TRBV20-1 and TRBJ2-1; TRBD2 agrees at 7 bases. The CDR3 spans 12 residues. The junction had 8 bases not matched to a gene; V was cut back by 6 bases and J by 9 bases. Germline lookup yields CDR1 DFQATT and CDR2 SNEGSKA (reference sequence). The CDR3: CSANPGGIEQFF. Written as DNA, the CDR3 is TGCAGTGCCAATCCGGGGGGAATTGAGCAGTTCTTC.

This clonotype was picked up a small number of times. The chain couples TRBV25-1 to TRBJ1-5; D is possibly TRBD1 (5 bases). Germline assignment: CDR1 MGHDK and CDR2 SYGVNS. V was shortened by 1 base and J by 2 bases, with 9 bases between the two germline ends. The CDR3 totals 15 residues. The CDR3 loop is CASSESGRGNQPQHF. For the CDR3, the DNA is TGTGCCAGCAGTGAATCGGGCAGGGGCAATCAGCCCCAGCATTTT.

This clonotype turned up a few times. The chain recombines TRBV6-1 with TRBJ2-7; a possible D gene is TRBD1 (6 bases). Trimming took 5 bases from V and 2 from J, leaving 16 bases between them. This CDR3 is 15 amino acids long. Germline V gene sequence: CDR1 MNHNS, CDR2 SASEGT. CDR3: CASSPPRDKPYEQYF. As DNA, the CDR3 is TGTGCCAGCAGTCCGCCCCGGGACAAACCCTACGAGCAGTACTTC.

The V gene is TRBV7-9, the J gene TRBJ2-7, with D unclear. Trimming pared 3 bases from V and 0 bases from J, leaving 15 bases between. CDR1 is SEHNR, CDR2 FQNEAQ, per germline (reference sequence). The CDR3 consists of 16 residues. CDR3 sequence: CASSFQSAASSYEQYF. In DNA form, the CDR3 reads TGTGCCAGCAGCTTTCAATCCGCGGCGAGCTCCTACGAGCAGTACTTC.

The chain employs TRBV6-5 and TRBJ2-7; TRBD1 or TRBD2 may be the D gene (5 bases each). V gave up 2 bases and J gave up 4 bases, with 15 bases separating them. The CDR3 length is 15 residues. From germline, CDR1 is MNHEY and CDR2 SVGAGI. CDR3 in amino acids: CASSYATRGSYEQYF. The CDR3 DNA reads TGTGCCAGCAGTTACGCGACCCGGGGCTCGTACGAGCAGTACTTC.

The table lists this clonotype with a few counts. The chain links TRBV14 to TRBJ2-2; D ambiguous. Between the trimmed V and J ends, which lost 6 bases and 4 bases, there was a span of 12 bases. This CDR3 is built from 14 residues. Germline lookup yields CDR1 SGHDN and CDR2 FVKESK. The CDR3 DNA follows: TGTGCCAGCAGACCCAGTTCGGGCACCGGGGAGCTGTTTTTT. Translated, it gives CASRPSSGTGELFF.

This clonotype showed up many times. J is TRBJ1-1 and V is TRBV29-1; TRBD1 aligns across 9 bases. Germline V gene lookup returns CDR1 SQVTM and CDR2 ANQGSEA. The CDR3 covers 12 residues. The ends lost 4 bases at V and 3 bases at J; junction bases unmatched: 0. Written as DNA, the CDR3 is TGCAGCGTTGGGACAGGGGACACTGAAGCTTTCTTT. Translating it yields CSVGTGDTEAFF.

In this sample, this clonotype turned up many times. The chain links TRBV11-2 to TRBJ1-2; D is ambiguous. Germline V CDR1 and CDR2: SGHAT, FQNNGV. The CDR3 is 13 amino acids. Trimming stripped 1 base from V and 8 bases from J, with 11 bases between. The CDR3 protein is CASSLGGAWGYTF. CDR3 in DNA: TGTGCCAGCAGCTTAGGTGGAGCCTGGGGCTACACCTTC. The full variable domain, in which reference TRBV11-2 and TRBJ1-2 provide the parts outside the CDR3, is EAGVAQSPRYKIIEKRQSVAFWCNPISGHATLYWYQQILGQGPKLLIQFQNNGVVDDSQLPKDRFSAERLKGVDSTLKIQPAKLEDSAVYLCASSLGGAWGYTFGSGTRLTVV.

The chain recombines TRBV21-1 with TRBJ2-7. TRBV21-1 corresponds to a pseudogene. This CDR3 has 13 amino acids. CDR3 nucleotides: TGTGCCAGCAGCAAAGTACGTCGATTCGAGCAGTACGTC. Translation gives CASSKVRRFEQYV.

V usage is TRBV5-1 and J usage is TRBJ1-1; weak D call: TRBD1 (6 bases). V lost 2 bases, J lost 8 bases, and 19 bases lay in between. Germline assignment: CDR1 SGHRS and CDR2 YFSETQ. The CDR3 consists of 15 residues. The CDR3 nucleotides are TGCGCCAGCAGCTTTGGAGGCGGGACATTTACGGAAGCTTTCTTT. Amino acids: CASSFGGGTFTEAFF.

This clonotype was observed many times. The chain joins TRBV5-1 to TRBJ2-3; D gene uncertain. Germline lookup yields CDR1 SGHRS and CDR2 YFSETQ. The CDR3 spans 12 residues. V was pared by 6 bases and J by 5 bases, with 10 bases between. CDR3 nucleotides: TGCGCCAGCAAGACGAACTTAGATACGCAGTATTTT. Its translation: CASKTNLDTQYF.

Here the CDR3 DNA reads TGCGCCAGCAGCTCACCGGGACTAGCGGGAGGTTCCTACGAGCAGTACTTC. Protein product: CASSSPGLAGGSYEQYF. The chain links TRBV5-1 to TRBJ2-7; TRBD2 matches at 15 bases. The V segment lost 3 bases and the J segment 1 base; nucleotides outside the gene matches: 5. Germline CDR1 and CDR2: SGHRS and YFSETQ. The CDR3 sequence is 17 residues long.

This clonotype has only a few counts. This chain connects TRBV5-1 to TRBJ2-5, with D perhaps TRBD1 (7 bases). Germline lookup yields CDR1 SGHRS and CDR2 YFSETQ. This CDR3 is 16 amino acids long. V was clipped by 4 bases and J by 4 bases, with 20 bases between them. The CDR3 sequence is CASSQMGQLGGETQYF. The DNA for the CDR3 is TGCGCCAGCAGCCAAATGGGACAGCTGGGGGGAGAGACCCAGTACTTC.

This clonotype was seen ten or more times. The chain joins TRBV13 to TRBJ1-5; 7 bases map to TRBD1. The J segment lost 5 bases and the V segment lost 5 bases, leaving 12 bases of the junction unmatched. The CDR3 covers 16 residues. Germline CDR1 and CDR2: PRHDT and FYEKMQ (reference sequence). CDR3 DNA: TGTGCCAGCAGCCCGGGGACAGCTCTTTCCCATCAGCCCCAGCATTTT. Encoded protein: CASSPGTALSHQPQHF.

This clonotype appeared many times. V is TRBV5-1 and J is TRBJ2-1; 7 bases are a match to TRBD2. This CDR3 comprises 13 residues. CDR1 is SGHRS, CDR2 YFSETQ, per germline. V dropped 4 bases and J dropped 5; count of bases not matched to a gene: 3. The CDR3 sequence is CASSRGGNNEQFF. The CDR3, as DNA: TGCGCCAGCAGCCGCGGGGGTAACAATGAGCAGTTCTTC.

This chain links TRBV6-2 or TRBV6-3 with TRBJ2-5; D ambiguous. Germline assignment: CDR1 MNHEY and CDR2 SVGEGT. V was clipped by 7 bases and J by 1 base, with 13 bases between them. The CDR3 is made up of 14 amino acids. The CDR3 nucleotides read TGTGCCAGCAATGCCCAGGCGCGCCAAGAGACCCAGTACTTC. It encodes CASNAQARQETQYF.

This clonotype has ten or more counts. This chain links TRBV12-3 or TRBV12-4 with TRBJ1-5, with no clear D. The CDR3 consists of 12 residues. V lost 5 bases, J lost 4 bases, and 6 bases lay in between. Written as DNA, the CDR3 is TGTGCCAGCAGTATCCGGAATCAGCCCCAGCATTTT. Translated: CASSIRNQPQHF.

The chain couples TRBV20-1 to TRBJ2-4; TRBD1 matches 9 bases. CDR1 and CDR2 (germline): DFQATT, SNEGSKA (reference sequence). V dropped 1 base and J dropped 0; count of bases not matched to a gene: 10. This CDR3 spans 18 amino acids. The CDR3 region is CSARADRGARLAKNIQYF. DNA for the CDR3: TGCAGTGCTAGAGCGGACAGGGGCGCCCGACTAGCCAAAAACATTCAGTACTTC.

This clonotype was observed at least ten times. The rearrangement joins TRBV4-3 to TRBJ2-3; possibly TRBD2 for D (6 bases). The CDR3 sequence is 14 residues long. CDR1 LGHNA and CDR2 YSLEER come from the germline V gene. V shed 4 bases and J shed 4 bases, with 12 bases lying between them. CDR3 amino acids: CASSPEGGSDTQYF. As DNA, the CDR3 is TGCGCCAGCAGCCCCGAGGGAGGATCAGATACGCAGTATTTT.